This T cell receptor beta chain stems from a study of cytomegalovirus exposure and HLA in healthy donors. Trimming pared 2 bases from V and 3 bases from J, leaving 7 bases between. The CDR3 has 13 amino acids. Germline assignment: CDR1 SEHNR and CDR2 FQNEAQ (reference sequence). The PCR contained 60 Vbeta and 13 Jbeta primers. Clones were read by immunoSEQ multiplex PCR, and TCRdb kept only the in-frame ones, dropping some. The table counts approximately 130,000 clones; just under 2% lies in the top ten. Sequencing was performed on PBMCs. The receptor was derived from a woman aged 60 to 75 in good health and CMV-seronegative. This rearrangement joins TRBV7-9 to TRBJ1-1; the D gene is possibly TRBD1 (5 bases). CDR3 bases: TGTGCCAGCAGCTTAATAGGGGACACTGAAGCTTTCTTT. This encodes CASSLIGDTEAFF.